A selection of T cell receptor beta chains follows, all from one sample in a study of blood T cell repertoires in COVID-19. Only in-frame clones appear in the TCRdb table, and some are missing; sequencing was by immunoSEQ multiplex PCR. The profile shows 200,000 to 250,000 clones, over 80% of them singletons. The specimen sequenced was peripheral blood. The receptor set was obtained from a man aged 25-45 years with COVID-19, enrolled during active disease. Each CDR3 is given with its conserved first and last residue. D genes are given only for firm matches. The size field is filled for only some rows; it gives once, few, many or a size class.

D	V	J	size	CDR3	DNA
NA	TRBV30	TRBJ1-5	NA	CAWSSGNQPQHF	TGTGCCTGGAGCTCAGGTAATCAGCCCCAGCATTTT
TRBD1	TRBV5-6	TRBJ2-1	NA	CASRLGQGENYNEQFF	TGTGCCAGCAGGTTAGGACAGGGGGAAAACTACAATGAGCAGTTCTTC
NA	TRBV5-8	TRBJ2-7	few	CASSGGYWTASYEQYF	TGTGCCAGCAGCGGAGGATATTGGACAGCGAGCTACGAGCAGTACTTC
TRBD1	TRBV19	TRBJ1-6	NA	CASSNLPGQFIHF	TGTGCCAGTAGTAACCTCCCGGGACAGTTTATCCACTTT
NA	TRBV12-3/TRBV12-4	TRBJ2-1	NA	CASSPLGNEQFF	TGTGCCAGCAGTCCCCTCGGGAATGAGCAGTTCTTC
NA	TRBV5-1	TRBJ2-7	once	CASSLVSSYEQYF	TGCGCCAGCAGCTTGGTCAGCTCCTACGAGCAGTACTTC
TRBD2	TRBV4-3	TRBJ2-1	NA	CASSQDLAGGPFYDNEQFF	TGCGCCAGCAGCCAAGATTTAGCGGGAGGGCCTTTCTATGACAATGAGCAGTTCTTC
TRBD1	TRBV28	TRBJ1-1	NA	CASRVGQGTDKAFF	TGTGCCAGCAGGGTCGGACAGGGGACAGATAAAGCTTTCTTT
TRBD1	TRBV28	TRBJ2-7	NA	CASSFPLTGPRGYEQYF	TGTGCCAGCAGTTTCCCTTTGACAGGGCCTAGAGGATACGAGCAGTACTTC
TRBD1	TRBV24-1	TRBJ1-1	few	CATSARDPGQGIGRTEAFF	TGTGCCACCAGTGCTCGCGACCCGGGACAGGGAATCGGTAGGACTGAAGCTTTCTTT
TRBD2	TRBV4-3	TRBJ2-3	once	CASSPREREFTDTQYF	TGCGCCAGCAGCCCACGGGAGCGGGAGTTCACAGATACGCAGTATTTT
NA	TRBV27	TRBJ1-1	once	CASSLGRGTEAFF	TGTGCCAGCAGTCTAGGACGGGGCACTGAAGCTTTCTTT
NA	TRBV19	TRBJ1-3	NA	CASSTGTRIFGNTIYF	TGTGCCAGTAGTACGGGGACACGTATATTTGGAAACACCATATATTTT
NA	TRBV5-5	TRBJ2-2	NA	CASSWGRSGGELFF	TGTGCCAGCAGCTGGGGGCGCTCGGGCGGGGAGCTGTTTTTT
NA	TRBV18	TRBJ1-5	once	CASSPLPPPGGQPQHF	TGTGCCAGCTCACCACTCCCCCCTCCCGGGGGTCAGCCCCAGCATTTT
NA	TRBV5-1	TRBJ1-6	NA	CASSLTISGAGESPLHF	TGCGCCAGCAGCTTGACCATATCAGGGGCAGGGGAATCACCCCTCCACTTT
NA	TRBV7-2	TRBJ2-7	NA	CASSSQDTFYEQYF	TGTGCCAGCAGCTCCCAGGACACGTTCTACGAGCAGTACTTC
NA	TRBV7-9	TRBJ2-1	NA	CATRPKDEQFF	TGTGCCACGAGGCCAAAGGATGAGCAGTTCTTC
NA	TRBV25-1	TRBJ2-3	NA	CASSDPGNTDTQYF	TGTGCCAGCAGTGATCCCGGGAACACAGATACGCAGTATTTT
TRBD1	TRBV18	TRBJ1-1	NA	CASSQDRVGVNTEAFF	TGTGCCAGCTCACAGGACAGGGTGGGGGTGAACACTGAAGCTTTCTTT
NA	TRBV9	TRBJ2-3	NA	CASRKAGTDTQYF	TGTGCCAGCAGGAAAGCCGGCACAGATACGCAGTATTTT
NA	TRBV2	TRBJ2-7	NA	CASTKPGQGKYEQYF	TGTGCCAGCACCAAACCCGGGCAGGGGAAATACGAGCAGTACTTC
NA	TRBV6-6	TRBJ1-5	NA	CATSGRGAGSNQPQHF	TGTGCCACCTCGGGACGGGGGGCGGGTAGCAATCAGCCCCAGCATTTT
NA	TRBV18	TRBJ2-3	once	CASSPLGFGQLKGDTQYF	TGTGCCAGCTCACCACTCGGGTTTGGGCAATTAAAGGGGGATACGCAGTATTTT
TRBD1	TRBV19	TRBJ2-1	NA	CASSIGQVPYNEQFF	TGTGCCAGTAGTATTGGACAGGTTCCTTACAATGAGCAGTTCTTC
NA	TRBV6-1	TRBJ2-7	NA	CASSDGPGNSYEQYF	TGTGCCAGCAGTGATGGGCCAGGGAACTCCTACGAGCAGTACTTC
TRBD1	TRBV18	TRBJ1-2	NA	CASSPPEGQLNGYTF	TGTGCCAGCTCACCACCCGAGGGACAGCTAAATGGCTACACCTTC
NA	TRBV11-3	TRBJ2-1	NA	CASSFRSGLTEQFF	TGTGCCAGCAGCTTCCGTTCCGGACTAACTGAGCAGTTCTTC
TRBD1	TRBV5-4	TRBJ1-4	few	CASSLGDRDEKLFF	TGTGCCAGCAGCTTGGGGGACAGGGATGAAAAACTGTTTTTT
NA	TRBV29-1	TRBJ2-1	NA	CSVAGGDRSSYNEQFF	TGCAGCGTTGCTGGGGGGGACAGGAGCTCCTACAATGAGCAGTTCTTC
TRBD1	TRBV5-6	TRBJ2-1	NA	CASSGTGQFHEQFF	TGTGCCAGCAGCGGGACAGGTCAGTTTCATGAGCAGTTCTTC
NA	TRBV9	TRBJ1-1	NA	CASSVYGMNTEAFF	TGTGCCAGCAGCGTTTACGGGATGAACACTGAAGCTTTCTTT
TRBD1	TRBV6-2/TRBV6-3	TRBJ2-2	once	CASSHDRANTGELFF	TGTGCCAGCAGTCACGACAGGGCGAACACCGGGGAGCTGTTTTTT
TRBD1	TRBV6-2/TRBV6-3	TRBJ1-2	once	CASSGTGRRVGDGYTF	TGTGCCAGCAGCGGGACAGGTCGACGAGTAGGGGATGGCTACACCTTC
TRBD1	TRBV5-1	TRBJ1-2	NA	CASSTQQGGYGYTF	TGCGCCAGCAGCACCCAACAGGGGGGTTATGGCTACACCTTC
TRBD2	TRBV4-1	TRBJ2-1	NA	CASSQTGTSGYNEQFF	TGCGCCAGCAGCCAGACCGGGACTAGCGGGTACAATGAGCAGTTCTTC
TRBD1	TRBV19	TRBJ2-1	once	CASTENRGHTYNEQFF	TGTGCCAGTACGGAGAACAGGGGGCACACCTACAATGAGCAGTTCTTC
NA	TRBV19	TRBJ1-5	NA	CASSDISGDNQPQHF	TGTGCCAGTAGTGATATTTCAGGGGACAATCAGCCCCAGCATTTT
NA	TRBV28	TRBJ1-2	NA	CASSIGHYGYTF	TGTGCCAGCAGTATTGGACATTATGGCTACACCTTC
TRBD2	TRBV9	TRBJ2-5	NA	CASSVGVSGSQETQYF	TGTGCCAGCAGCGTAGGGGTTAGCGGGAGTCAAGAGACCCAGTACTTC
TRBD1	TRBV7-9	TRBJ1-4	NA	CASSLQISGTGIEKLFF	TGTGCCAGCAGCTTACAGATCTCCGGGACAGGGATTGAAAAACTGTTTTTT
TRBD1	TRBV7-9	TRBJ1-1	medium-sized	CASSPDRVYTEAFF	TGTGCCAGCAGCCCCGACAGGGTATACACTGAAGCTTTCTTT